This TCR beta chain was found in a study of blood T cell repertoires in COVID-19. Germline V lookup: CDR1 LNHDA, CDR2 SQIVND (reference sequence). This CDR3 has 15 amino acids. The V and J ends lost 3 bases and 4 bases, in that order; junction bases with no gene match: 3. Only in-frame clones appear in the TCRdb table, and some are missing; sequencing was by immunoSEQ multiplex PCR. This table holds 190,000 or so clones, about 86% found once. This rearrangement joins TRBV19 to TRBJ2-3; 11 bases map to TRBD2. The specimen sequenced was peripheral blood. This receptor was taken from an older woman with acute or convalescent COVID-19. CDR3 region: CASSMGLAASDTQYF. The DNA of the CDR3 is TGTGCCAGTAGTATGGGACTAGCGGCCTCAGATACGCAGTATTTT.